A selection of T cell receptor beta chains follows, all from one sample in a study of early T cells in non-severe SARS-CoV-2 infection. TCRdb re-called the 5' RACE reads through MiXCR, storing one row per CDR3 protein. The sample consists of some 30,000 distinct CDR3 sequences, about 2.7% of them appearing once. The sample comprised whole blood. The receptors stem from an adult who was a healthcare worker with PCR-confirmed SARS-CoV-2 infection or an uninfected control (not recorded which). CDR3s include the opening cysteine and the closing phenylalanine or tryptophan. Fields, in order: D gene, V gene, J gene, clone size, CDR3 DNA, CDR3 protein. D genes are given only for firm matches. Clone size appears in some rows only: once, few, many, or a class for an expanded clone.

D: NA
V: TRBV6-1
J: TRBJ2-5
size: many
DNA: TGTGCCAGCAGGGAAGAACAGGTCTTGGAGACCCAGTACTTC
CDR3: CASREEQVLETQYF

D: TRBD1
V: TRBV6-2/TRBV6-3
J: TRBJ1-5
size: few
DNA: TGTGCCAGCAGACGGGACAGGGGAACAGGGGACAATCAGCCCCAGCATTTT
CDR3: CASRRDRGTGDNQPQHF

D: TRBD1
V: TRBV12-3/TRBV12-4
J: TRBJ1-1
size: many
DNA: TGTGCCAGCAGTTTTTCAGGGGGGAACACTGAAGCTTTCTTT
CDR3: CASSFSGGNTEAFF

D: NA
V: TRBV11-2
J: TRBJ1-6
size: many
DNA: TGTGCCAGCAGCTTATACGGTCAGCCGCATTCACCCCTCCACTTT
CDR3: CASSLYGQPHSPLHF

D: NA
V: TRBV14
J: TRBJ1-6
size: NA
DNA: TGTGCCAGCAGCCCAGGGGCGCGGAATAATTCACCCCTCCACTTT
CDR3: CASSPGARNNSPLHF

D: NA
V: TRBV12-3/TRBV12-4
J: TRBJ2-1
size: few
DNA: TGTGCCAGCAGTTTAATAGGGGGCTCCTACAATGAGCAGTTCTTC
CDR3: CASSLIGGSYNEQFF

D: TRBD2
V: TRBV2
J: TRBJ2-1
size: few
DNA: TGTGCCAGCAGGTCAACCCCTAGCGGGGAGTACTACAATGAGCAGTTCTTC
CDR3: CASRSTPSGEYYNEQFF

D: NA
V: TRBV12-3/TRBV12-4
J: TRBJ2-1
size: NA
DNA: TGTGCCAGCAGTTTACTCGCGGAGCAGTTCTTC
CDR3: CASSLLAEQFF

D: NA
V: TRBV14
J: TRBJ2-1
size: many
DNA: TGTGCCAGCAGCCAAAGTGGCACCTCCTACAATGAGCAGTTCTTC
CDR3: CASSQSGTSYNEQFF

D: TRBD1
V: TRBV7-3
J: TRBJ2-2
size: many
DNA: TGTGCCAGCAGCTTACGGGTAGCACGTACAACAGGGGTAACCGGGGAGCTGTTTTTT
CDR3: CASSLRVARTTGVTGELFF

D: TRBD1
V: TRBV20-1
J: TRBJ1-1
size: NA
DNA: TGCAGTGCTAGAGAAAACAGGGGGCGAGAATCTGAAGCTTTCTTT
CDR3: CSARENRGRESEAFF

D: NA
V: TRBV7-3
J: TRBJ1-2
size: many
DNA: TGTGCCAGCAGCCGCTACCGGACTAACTATGGCTACACCTTC
CDR3: CASSRYRTNYGYTF

D: NA
V: TRBV11-2
J: TRBJ1-2
size: NA
DNA: TGTGCCAGCAGCTTACAGGGGAGAGGCTACACCTTC
CDR3: CASSLQGRGYTF

D: NA
V: TRBV29-1
J: TRBJ1-2
size: many
DNA: TGCAGCGTTGAAGCAGTCGCAGGGACCAACTATGGCTACACCTTC
CDR3: CSVEAVAGTNYGYTF

D: TRBD1
V: TRBV29-1
J: TRBJ2-6
size: many
DNA: TGCAGCGCCTCAGACAGGGCTGGGGCCAACGTCCTGACTTTC
CDR3: CSASDRAGANVLTF

D: NA
V: TRBV19
J: TRBJ2-2
size: many
DNA: TGTGCTGGGACAAAGGACACCGGGGAGCTGTTTTTT
CDR3: CAGTKDTGELFF

D: NA
V: TRBV11-2
J: TRBJ2-3
size: many
DNA: TGTGCCAGCAGCATTGGGGCGCCAGATACGCAGTATTTT
CDR3: CASSIGAPDTQYF

D: NA
V: TRBV29-1
J: TRBJ2-5
size: many
DNA: TGCAGCGTTGCAAGTCTTTCGGGGGTACAAGAGACCCAGTACTTC
CDR3: CSVASLSGVQETQYF

D: NA
V: TRBV3-1
J: TRBJ1-1
size: many
DNA: TGTGCCAGCAGCCGTATCCAGGGTGACACTGAAGCTTTCTTT
CDR3: CASSRIQGDTEAFF

D: NA
V: TRBV20-1
J: TRBJ2-3
size: many
DNA: TGCAGTGCTCACCAGAGGGACTTGGGCACAGATACGCAGTATTTT
CDR3: CSAHQRDLGTDTQYF

D: NA
V: TRBV18
J: TRBJ2-5
size: few
DNA: TGTGCCAGCTCACAGGGGCAGGAGGAGACCCAGTACTTC
CDR3: CASSQGQEETQYF

D: TRBD1
V: TRBV6-2/TRBV6-3
J: TRBJ1-5
size: many
DNA: TGTGCCAGCAGTTACCGCTACAGGGGAGTTGAGCCCCAGCATTTT
CDR3: CASSYRYRGVEPQHF

D: NA
V: TRBV11-2
J: TRBJ1-4
size: medium-sized
DNA: TGTGCCAGCAGCTCGCAGGGTGGTGAAAAACTGTTTTTT
CDR3: CASSSQGGEKLFF

D: NA
V: TRBV4-2
J: TRBJ1-4
size: many
DNA: TGTGCCAGCAGCCAAGATATCGGGGGGTCTGAAAAACTGTTTTTT
CDR3: CASSQDIGGSEKLFF

D: NA
V: TRBV6-2/TRBV6-3
J: TRBJ1-6
size: many
DNA: TGTGCCAGCAGACCAGGGGACTCCTATAATTCACCCCTCCACTTT
CDR3: CASRPGDSYNSPLHF

D: NA
V: TRBV5-1
J: TRBJ1-1
size: many
DNA: TGCGCCAGCAGCTTGGCCATATTCGGGACACCCTGGGCTGAAGCTTTCTTT
CDR3: CASSLAIFGTPWAEAFF